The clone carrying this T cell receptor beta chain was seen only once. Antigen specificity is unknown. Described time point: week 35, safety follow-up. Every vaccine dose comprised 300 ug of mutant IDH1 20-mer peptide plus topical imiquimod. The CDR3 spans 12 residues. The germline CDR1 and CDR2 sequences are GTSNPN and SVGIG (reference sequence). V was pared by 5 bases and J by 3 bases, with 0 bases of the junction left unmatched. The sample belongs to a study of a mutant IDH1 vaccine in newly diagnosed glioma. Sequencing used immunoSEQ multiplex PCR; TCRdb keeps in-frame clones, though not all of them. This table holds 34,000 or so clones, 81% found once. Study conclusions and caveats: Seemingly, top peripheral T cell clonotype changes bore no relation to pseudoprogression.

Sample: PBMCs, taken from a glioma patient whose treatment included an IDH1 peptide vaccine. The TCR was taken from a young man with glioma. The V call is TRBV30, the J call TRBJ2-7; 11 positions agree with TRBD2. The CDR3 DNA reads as TGTGCCTGGGGACTAGCGGGCTACGAGCAGTACTTC. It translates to CAWGLAGYEQYF.